This T cell receptor beta chain stems from a study of blood T cell repertoires in COVID-19. Across the study: Collection of acute and convalescent COVID-19 samples took place in the United States, Italy and Spain.

This CDR3 spans 15 amino acids. V was pared by 2 bases and J by 0 bases, with 9 bases between. Germline lookup yields CDR1 KGHSH and CDR2 LQKENI. In the original workflow: Quantification of nucleated cells was approximated via reference gene primer amplification. Repertoires were generated with immunoSEQ multiplex PCR, while TCRdb's copy carries only in-frame clones and drops some. Clone size and the V and J calls come from that table; the DNA yielded D and trimming. The data hold about 180,000 clones, with almost 85% observed a single time. This sequence was found in a man aged 18 to 29 with active or convalescent COVID-19. The V and J genes are TRBV18 and TRBJ2-3; D possibly corresponds to TRBD1 (5 bases). The sequenced sample consisted of peripheral blood. The CDR3 is CASSPRQGSTDTQYF. The CDR3 DNA is TGTGCCAGCTCACCAAGGCAGGGTAGCACAGATACGCAGTATTTT. The variable domain in full, completed from reference TRBV18 and TRBJ2-3, reads NAGVMQNPRHLVRRRGQEARLRCSPMKGHSHVYWYRQLPEEGLKFMVYLQKENIIDESGMPKERFSAEFPKEGPSILRIQQVVRGDSAAYFCASSPRQGSTDTQYFGPGTRLTVL.